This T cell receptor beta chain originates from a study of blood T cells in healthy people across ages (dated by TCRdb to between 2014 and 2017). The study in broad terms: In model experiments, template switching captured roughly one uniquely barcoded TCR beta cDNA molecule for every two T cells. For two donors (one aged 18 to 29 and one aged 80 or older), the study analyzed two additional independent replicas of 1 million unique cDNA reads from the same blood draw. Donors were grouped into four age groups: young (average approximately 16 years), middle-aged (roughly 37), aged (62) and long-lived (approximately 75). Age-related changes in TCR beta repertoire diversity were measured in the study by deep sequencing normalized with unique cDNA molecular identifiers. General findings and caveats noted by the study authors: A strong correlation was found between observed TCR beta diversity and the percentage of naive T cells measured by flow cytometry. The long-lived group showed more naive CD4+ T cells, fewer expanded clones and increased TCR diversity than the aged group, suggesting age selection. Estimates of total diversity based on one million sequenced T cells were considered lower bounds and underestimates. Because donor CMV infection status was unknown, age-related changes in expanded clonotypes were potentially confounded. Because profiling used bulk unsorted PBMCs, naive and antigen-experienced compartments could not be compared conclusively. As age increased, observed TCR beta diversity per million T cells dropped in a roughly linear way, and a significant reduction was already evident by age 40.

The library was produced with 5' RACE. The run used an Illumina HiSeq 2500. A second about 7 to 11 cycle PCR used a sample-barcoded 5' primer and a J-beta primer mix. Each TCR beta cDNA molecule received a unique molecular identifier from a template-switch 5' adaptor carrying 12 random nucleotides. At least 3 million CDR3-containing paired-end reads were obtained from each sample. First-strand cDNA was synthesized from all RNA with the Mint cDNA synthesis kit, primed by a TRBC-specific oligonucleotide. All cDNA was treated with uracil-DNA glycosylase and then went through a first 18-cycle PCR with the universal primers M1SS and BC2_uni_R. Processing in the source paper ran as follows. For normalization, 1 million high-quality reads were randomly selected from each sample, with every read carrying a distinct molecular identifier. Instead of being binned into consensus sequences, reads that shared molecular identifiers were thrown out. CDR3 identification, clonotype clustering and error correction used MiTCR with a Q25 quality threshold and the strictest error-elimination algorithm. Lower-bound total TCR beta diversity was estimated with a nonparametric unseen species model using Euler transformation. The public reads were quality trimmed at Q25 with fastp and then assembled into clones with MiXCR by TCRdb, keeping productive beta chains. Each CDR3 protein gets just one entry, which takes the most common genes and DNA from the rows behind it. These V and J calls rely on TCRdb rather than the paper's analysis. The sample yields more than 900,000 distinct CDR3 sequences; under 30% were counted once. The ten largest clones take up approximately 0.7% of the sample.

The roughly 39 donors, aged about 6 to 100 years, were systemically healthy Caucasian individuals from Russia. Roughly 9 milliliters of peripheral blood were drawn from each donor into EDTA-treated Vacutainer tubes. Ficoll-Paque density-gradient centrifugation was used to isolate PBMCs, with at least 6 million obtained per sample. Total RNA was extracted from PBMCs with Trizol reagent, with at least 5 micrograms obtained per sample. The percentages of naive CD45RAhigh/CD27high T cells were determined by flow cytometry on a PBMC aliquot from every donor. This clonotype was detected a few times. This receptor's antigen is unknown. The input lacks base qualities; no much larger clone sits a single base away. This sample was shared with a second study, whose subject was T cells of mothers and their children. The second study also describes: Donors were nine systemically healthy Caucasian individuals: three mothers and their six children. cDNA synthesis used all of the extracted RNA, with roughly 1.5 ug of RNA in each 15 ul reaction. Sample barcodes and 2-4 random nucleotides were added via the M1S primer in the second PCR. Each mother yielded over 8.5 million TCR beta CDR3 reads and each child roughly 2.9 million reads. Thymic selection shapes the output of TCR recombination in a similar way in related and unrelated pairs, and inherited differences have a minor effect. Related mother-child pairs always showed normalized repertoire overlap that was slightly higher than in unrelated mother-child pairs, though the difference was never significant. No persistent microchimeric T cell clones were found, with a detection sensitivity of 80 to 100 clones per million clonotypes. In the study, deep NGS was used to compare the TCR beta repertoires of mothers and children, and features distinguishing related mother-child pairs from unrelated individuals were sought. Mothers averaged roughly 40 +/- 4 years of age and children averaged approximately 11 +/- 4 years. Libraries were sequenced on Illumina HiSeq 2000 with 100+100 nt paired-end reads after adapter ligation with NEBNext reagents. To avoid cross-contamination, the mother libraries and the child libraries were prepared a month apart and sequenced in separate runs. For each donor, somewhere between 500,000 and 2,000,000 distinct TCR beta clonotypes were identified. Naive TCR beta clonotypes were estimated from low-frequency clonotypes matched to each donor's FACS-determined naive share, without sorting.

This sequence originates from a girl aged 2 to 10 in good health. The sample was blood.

The CDR3 protein is CASSLYSIEAFF. The DNA reads as follows: TGTGCCAGCAGCTTATACAGCATTGAAGCTTTCTTT. The sequence joins TRBV7-2 to TRBJ1-1; the D gene cannot be named for sure. The V end loses 2 bases and the J end loses 7 bases, and a stretch of 8 bases separates them. According to the germline V gene, CDR1 reads SGHTA and CDR2 reads FQGNSA. The CDR3 goes from the cysteine to the phenylalanine over 12 residues. The read is trimmed to its CDR3 DNA, 36 bases read in frame from base 1.